A selection of T cell receptor beta chains follows, all from one sample in a study of blood T cell repertoires in COVID-19. Produced via immunoSEQ multiplex PCR; TCRdb's table is partial and in-frame only. The sample includes around 160,000 clones, 81% of them seen just once. Input material: peripheral blood. Source of these receptors: a man aged 55 to 70 with active or convalescent COVID-19. Both conserved end residues are part of each CDR3. Each record gives: V gene, J gene, D gene, clone size, CDR3 protein, CDR3 DNA. D genes are given only for firm matches. Size is stated for part of the rows, as once, few or many counts, or as a class when the clone is expanded.

>TRBV10-2|TRBJ2-1|NA|few
CASSPIGYEQFF
TGCGCCAGCAGTCCTATCGGGTATGAGCAGTTCTTC
>TRBV4-2|TRBJ2-5|NA|NA
CASSQGLQETQYF
TGTGCCAGCAGCCAGGGGCTTCAAGAGACCCAGTACTTC
>TRBV2|TRBJ2-7|NA|NA
CASSERVGRQYF
TGTGCCAGCAGTGAACGGGTCGGAAGGCAGTACTTC
>TRBV24-1|TRBJ2-2|TRBD1|NA
CATSDLEGARTGELFF
TGTGCCACCAGTGATTTGGAGGGGGCTCGCACCGGGGAGCTGTTTTTT
>TRBV5-8|TRBJ2-2|TRBD2|NA
CASRGGAGRTGELFF
TGTGCCAGCAGGGGGGGAGCGGGACGCACCGGGGAGCTGTTTTTT
>TRBV11-1|TRBJ2-3|TRBD1|NA
CASSLARGTEQYF
TGTGCCAGCAGCTTAGCGAGGGGGACAGAGCAGTATTTT
>TRBV4-1|TRBJ2-5|TRBD2|NA
CASSPGLAKETQYF
TGCGCCAGCAGCCCGGGACTAGCGAAAGAGACCCAGTACTTC
>TRBV27|TRBJ2-7|TRBD1|NA
CASSRAGTGGKVGGYEQYF
TGTGCCAGCAGTCGGGCCGGGACAGGGGGCAAGGTAGGGGGCTACGAGCAGTACTTC
>TRBV10-3|TRBJ2-3|TRBD1|NA
CAISGTGVIDTQYF
TGTGCCATCAGCGGGACAGGGGTCATAGATACGCAGTATTTT
>TRBV6-6|TRBJ2-5|TRBD1|NA
CASDSGQGVSQETQYF
TGTGCCAGCGATTCGGGACAGGGCGTATCACAAGAGACCCAGTACTTC
>TRBV5-1|TRBJ2-1|NA|NA
CASSLDQVNEQFF
TGCGCCAGCAGCTTGGACCAGGTTAATGAGCAGTTCTTC
>TRBV5-4|TRBJ2-7|NA|NA
CASSLRGRYEQYF
TGTGCCAGCAGCCTCCGGGGAAGATACGAGCAGTACTTC
>TRBV25-1|TRBJ1-4|NA|NA
CASSVPGGNEKLFF
TGTGCCAGCAGTGTGCCGGGGGGTAATGAAAAACTGTTTTTT
>TRBV7-7|TRBJ2-2|NA|NA
CASSLSSGTGELFF
TGTGCCAGCAGCTTAAGTAGCGGCACCGGGGAGCTGTTTTTT
>TRBV5-5|TRBJ2-3|NA|NA
CASSQRPTNRGTDTQYF
TGTGCCAGCAGCCAACGACCGACCAACAGGGGCACAGATACGCAGTATTTT
>TRBV2|TRBJ1-5|NA|NA
CASSGGVWEPQHF
TGTGCCAGCAGCGGCGGGGTATGGGAGCCCCAGCATTTT
>TRBV5-6|TRBJ1-4|NA|NA
CASSFRSLDEKLFF
TGTGCCAGCAGCTTTAGGAGTTTGGATGAAAAACTGTTTTTT
>TRBV7-2|TRBJ2-7|NA|NA
CASSSGQIYEQYF
TGTGCCAGCAGCTCCGGACAGATCTACGAGCAGTACTTC
>TRBV6-5|TRBJ2-3|NA|NA
CASSIGGTSTDTQYF
TGTGCCAGCAGTATCGGGGGAACCAGCACAGATACGCAGTATTTT
>TRBV19|TRBJ2-3|TRBD2|NA
CATRLAGAGDTQYF
TGTGCCACGAGACTAGCGGGAGCTGGAGATACGCAGTATTTT
>TRBV7-2|TRBJ2-3|TRBD2|NA
CASSLRSGSSTDTQYF
TGTGCCAGCAGCTTACGTAGCGGGAGTAGCACAGATACGCAGTATTTT
>TRBV5-6|TRBJ1-2|TRBD1|NA
CASSLAGTGFGYTF
TGTGCCAGCAGCTTGGCCGGGACAGGGTTTGGCTACACCTTC
>TRBV28|TRBJ2-1|TRBD2|NA
CASSPPRGRDNEQFF
TGTGCCAGCAGTCCCCCCCGTGGGAGGGACAATGAGCAGTTCTTC
>TRBV5-1|TRBJ2-2|TRBD1|NA
CASSWDRGRLNTGELFF
TGCGCCAGCAGTTGGGACAGGGGCCGCCTAAACACCGGGGAGCTGTTTTTT
>TRBV3-1/TRBV3-2|TRBJ1-3|NA|NA
CASSQDRLRYSGNTIYF
TGTGCCAGCAGCCAAGACAGGCTCAGATACTCTGGAAACACCATATATTTT
>TRBV28|TRBJ1-4|NA|NA
CATQATNEKLFF
TGTGCAACACAGGCAACTAATGAAAAACTGTTTTTT
>TRBV19|TRBJ1-2|NA|NA
CASSIDPRFPDSYGYTF
TGTGCCAGTAGTATAGATCCCCGCTTTCCGGACAGCTATGGCTACACCTTC
>TRBV9|TRBJ1-2|NA|many
CASTLNGRGTDGYTF
TGTGCCAGCACCTTGAACGGCAGGGGTACGGATGGCTACACCTTC
>TRBV19|TRBJ1-5|NA|once
CASSVTHNQPQHF
TGTGCCAGTAGCGTCACTCACAATCAGCCCCAGCATTTT
>TRBV19|TRBJ1-1|TRBD1|NA
CASSPGTGGLNTEAFF
TGTGCCAGTAGTCCAGGGACAGGGGGATTGAACACTGAAGCTTTCTTT
>TRBV19|TRBJ1-6|NA|NA
CASSASQVNQGSPLHF
TGTGCCAGTAGTGCCAGCCAGGTTAATCAAGGCTCACCCCTCCACTTT
>TRBV9|TRBJ1-3|NA|NA
CASSHDSVSGNTIYF
TGTGCCAGCAGCCACGACAGCGTCTCTGGAAACACCATATATTTT
>TRBV5-1|TRBJ1-2|NA|NA
CASSPSAGGSYGYTF
TGCGCCAGCAGCCCCTCGGCGGGTGGGAGCTATGGCTACACCTTC
>TRBV5-1|TRBJ1-1|NA|NA
CASSLAMTAKNTEAFF
TGCGCCAGCAGCTTGGCCATGACAGCGAAGAACACTGAAGCTTTCTTT
>TRBV5-4|TRBJ1-2|NA|NA
CASSLRLSGRDGYTF
TGTGCCAGCAGCTTGAGATTGTCAGGGCGAGATGGCTACACCTTC
>TRBV7-2|TRBJ2-2|NA|NA
CASSLTGSGELFF
TGTGCCAGCAGCTTAACCGGGAGCGGGGAGCTGTTTTTT
>TRBV6-4|TRBJ2-7|NA|NA
CASSYYPYF
TGTGCCAGCAGCTACTACCCGTACTTC
>TRBV6-6|TRBJ1-5|NA|few
CASSAPGGRRDQPQHF
TGTGCCAGCAGTGCCCCGGGGGGCAGGAGGGATCAGCCCCAGCATTTT
>TRBV3-1/TRBV3-2|TRBJ1-3|NA|NA
CASTPRGGGNLDSGNTIYF
TGTGCCAGCACCCCAAGAGGGGGAGGGAACCTCGACTCTGGAAACACCATATATTTT
>TRBV4-1|TRBJ1-1|NA|NA
CASSHGETLNTEAFF
TGCGCCAGCAGCCACGGAGAAACCCTGAACACTGAAGCTTTCTTT
>TRBV19|TRBJ1-1|NA|NA
CASIESRVPEAFF
TGTGCCAGTATTGAGAGCAGGGTACCTGAAGCTTTCTTT
>TRBV11-2|TRBJ2-7|NA|NA
CASSLDAGEYEQYF
TGTGCCAGCAGCTTAGATGCAGGGGAGTACGAGCAGTACTTC
>TRBV14|TRBJ1-6|NA|many
CASSHPQGSHSPLHF
TGTGCCAGCAGCCATCCCCAGGGATCACATTCACCCCTCCACTTT
>TRBV19|TRBJ2-3|NA|NA
CASSEGLLSTDTQYF
TGTGCCAGTAGTGAGGGACTTCTGAGCACAGATACGCAGTATTTT
>TRBV5-5|TRBJ1-1|NA|NA
CASSLDFLQGPLNTEAFF
TGTGCCAGCAGCTTGGATTTTTTGCAGGGGCCTCTGAACACTGAAGCTTTCTTT
>TRBV18|TRBJ1-1|NA|NA
CASSPKGGGEAFF
TGTGCCAGCTCACCCAAGGGGGGGGGCGAAGCTTTCTTT
>TRBV3-1/TRBV3-2|TRBJ1-2|NA|NA
CASSQEVRSGYTF
TGTGCCAGCAGCCAAGAGGTTAGAAGCGGCTACACCTTC
>TRBV20-1|TRBJ1-2|NA|NA
CSASLGGRVNYGYTF
TGCAGTGCTAGTCTGGGGGGGAGGGTCAACTATGGCTACACCTTC
>TRBV6-5|TRBJ2-4|TRBD2|NA
CASGRLAGGNIQYF
TGTGCCAGCGGCAGACTAGCGGGAGGAAACATTCAGTACTTC
>TRBV9|TRBJ2-2|NA|NA
CASSVGERGTGELFF
TGTGCCAGCAGCGTAGGGGAGCGCGGCACCGGGGAGCTGTTTTTT
>TRBV6-1|TRBJ2-1|TRBD2|once
CASSEAGVAGAYSYNEQFF
TGTGCCAGCAGTGAAGCGGGAGTAGCGGGAGCTTACTCCTACAATGAGCAGTTCTTC
>TRBV28|TRBJ2-4|TRBD2|NA
CASSPGLAENIQYF
TGTGCCAGCAGTCCGGGACTAGCGGAAAACATTCAGTACTTC
>TRBV27|TRBJ1-6|NA|NA
CASSFRPTGVNSPLHF
TGTGCCAGCAGTTTTAGGCCGACAGGAGTCAATTCACCCCTCCACTTT
>TRBV5-4|TRBJ2-1|TRBD2|NA
CASSSTAGVGNEQFF
TGTGCCAGCAGCTCTACAGCGGGAGTAGGGAATGAGCAGTTCTTC
>TRBV6-6|TRBJ2-7|NA|NA
CASSSLPSSYEQYF
TGTGCCAGCAGTTCACTTCCATCATCCTACGAGCAGTACTTC
>TRBV3-1/TRBV3-2|TRBJ1-2|NA|few
CASRGDYGQLLPQGGYTF
TGTGCCAGCAGGGGCGACTATGGACAGCTGCTCCCGCAGGGTGGCTACACCTTC
>TRBV28|TRBJ2-7|NA|once
CASSSTDRFPMEYF
TGTGCCAGCAGTTCGACAGACAGGTTCCCGATGGAGTACTTC
>TRBV28|TRBJ1-1|NA|once
CASSLKQGYTEAFF
TGTGCCAGCAGTTTGAAACAGGGATACACTGAAGCTTTCTTT
>TRBV6-1|TRBJ1-5|NA|NA
CASSEGTVRRNQPQHF
TGTGCCAGCAGTGAAGGGACAGTGAGACGCAATCAGCCCCAGCATTTT
>TRBV4-1|TRBJ1-2|NA|few
CASSQDEGLYGYTF
TGCGCCAGCAGCCAAGATGAGGGACTCTATGGCTACACCTTC